This TCR beta chain originates from a study of T cells in narcolepsy. Comment on this clone: Antigen specificity is unknown.

Regarding the study as a whole: Autoreactive HCRT-specific and TRIB2-specific clonotypes were marked in same-patient CSF-versus-blood CD4+ comparisons.

Germline V gene lookup returns CDR1 SGHDT and CDR2 YYEEEE. The CDR3 is 13 residues long. V shed 5 bases and J shed 0 bases, with 6 bases lying between them. Some clones are missing from TCRdb's copy, which holds only in-frame ones; the method was immunoSEQ multiplex PCR. The profile covers 25,000 to 30,000 clones, with about 80% appearing a single time and almost 3.5% taken by the ten largest. The sample taken for sequencing was CD45RA- memory CD4+ T cells from PBMCs. The rearrangement joins TRBV5-6 to TRBJ1-3; D is unclear. The source is a human donor with narcolepsy. The CDR3 DNA is TGTGCCAGCAGACGCTACTCTGGAAACACCATATATTTT. It yields the protein CASRRYSGNTIYF.